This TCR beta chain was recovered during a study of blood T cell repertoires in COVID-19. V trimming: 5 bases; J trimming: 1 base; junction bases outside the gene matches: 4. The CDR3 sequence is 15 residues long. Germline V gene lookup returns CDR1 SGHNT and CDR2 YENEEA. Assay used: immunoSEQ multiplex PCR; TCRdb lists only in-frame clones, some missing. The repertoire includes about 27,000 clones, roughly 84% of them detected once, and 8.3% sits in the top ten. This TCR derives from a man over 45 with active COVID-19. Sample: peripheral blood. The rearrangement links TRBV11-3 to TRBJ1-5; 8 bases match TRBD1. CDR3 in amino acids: CASSLTGGSNQPQHF. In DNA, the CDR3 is TGTGCCAGCAGCCTTACAGGGGGAAGCAATCAGCCCCAGCATTTT.